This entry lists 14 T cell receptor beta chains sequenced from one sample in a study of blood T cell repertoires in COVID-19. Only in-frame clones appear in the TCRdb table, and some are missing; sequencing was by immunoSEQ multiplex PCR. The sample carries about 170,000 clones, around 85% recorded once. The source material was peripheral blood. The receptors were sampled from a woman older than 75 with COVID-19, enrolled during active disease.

The CDR3 loop is CASSRQPGTDTQYF. Here the CDR3 DNA reads TGTGCCAGCTCACGCCAACCGGGCACAGATACGCAGTATTTT. The chain recombines TRBV18 with TRBJ2-3; D not resolved. Trimming removed 4 bases from V and 1 base from J, with 9 bases in between. Germline CDR1 reads KGHSH; CDR2 reads LQKENI. This CDR3 is built from 14 residues.

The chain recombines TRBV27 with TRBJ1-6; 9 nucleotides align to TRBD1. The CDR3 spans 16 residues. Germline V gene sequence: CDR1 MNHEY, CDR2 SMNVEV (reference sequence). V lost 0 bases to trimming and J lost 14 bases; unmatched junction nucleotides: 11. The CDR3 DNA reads TGTGCCAGCAGTTTATCGTGGGACAGGGAGCTTTTCTCCCTCCACTTT. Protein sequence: CASSLSWDRELFSLHF.

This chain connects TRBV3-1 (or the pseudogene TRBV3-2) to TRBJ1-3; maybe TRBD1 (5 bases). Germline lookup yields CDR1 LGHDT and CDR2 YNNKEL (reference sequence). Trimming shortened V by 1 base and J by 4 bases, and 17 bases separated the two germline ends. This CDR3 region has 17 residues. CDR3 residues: CASSQGPIRASGNTIYF. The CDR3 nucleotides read TGTGCCAGCAGCCAAGGCCCCATCAGGGCGTCCGGAAACACCATATATTTT.

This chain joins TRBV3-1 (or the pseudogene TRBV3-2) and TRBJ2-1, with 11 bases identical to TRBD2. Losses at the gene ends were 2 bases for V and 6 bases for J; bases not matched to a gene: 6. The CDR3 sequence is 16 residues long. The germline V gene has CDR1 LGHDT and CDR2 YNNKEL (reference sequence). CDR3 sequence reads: CASSQTLAGGSNEQFF. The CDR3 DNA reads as TGTGCCAGCAGCCAAACTCTAGCGGGGGGATCCAATGAGCAGTTCTTC.

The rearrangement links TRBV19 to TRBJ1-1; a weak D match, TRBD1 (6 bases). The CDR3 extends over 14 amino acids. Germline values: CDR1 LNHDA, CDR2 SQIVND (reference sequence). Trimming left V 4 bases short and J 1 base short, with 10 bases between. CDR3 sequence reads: CASSTSTGNTEAFF. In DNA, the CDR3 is TGTGCCAGTAGTACGTCGACAGGGAACACTGAAGCTTTCTTT. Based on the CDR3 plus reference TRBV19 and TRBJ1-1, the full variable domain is DGGITQSPKYLFRKEGQNVTLSCEQNLNHDAMYWYRQDPGQGLRLIYYSQIVNDFQKGDIAEGYSVSREKKESFPLTVTSAQKNPTAFYLCASSTSTGNTEAFFGQGTRLTVV.

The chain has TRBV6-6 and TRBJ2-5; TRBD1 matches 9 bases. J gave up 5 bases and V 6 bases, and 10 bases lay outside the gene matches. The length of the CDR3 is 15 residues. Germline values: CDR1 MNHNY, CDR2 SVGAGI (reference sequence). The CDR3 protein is CASSTRTGDGETQYF. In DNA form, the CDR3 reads TGTGCCAGCAGCACCCGGACAGGGGACGGCGAGACCCAGTACTTC.

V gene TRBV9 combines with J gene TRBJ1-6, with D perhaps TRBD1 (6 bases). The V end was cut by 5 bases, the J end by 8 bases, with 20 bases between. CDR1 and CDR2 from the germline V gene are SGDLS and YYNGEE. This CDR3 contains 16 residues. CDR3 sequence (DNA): TGTGCCAGCAGGGGAGACACTGGGGGGGGCGATTCACCCCTCCACTTT. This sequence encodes CASRGDTGGGDSPLHF.

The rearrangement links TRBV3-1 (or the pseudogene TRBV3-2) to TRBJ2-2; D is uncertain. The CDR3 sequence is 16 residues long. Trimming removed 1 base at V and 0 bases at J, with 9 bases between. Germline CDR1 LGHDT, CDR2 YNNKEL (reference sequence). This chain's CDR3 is CASSQVTVSNTGELFF. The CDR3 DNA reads TGTGCCAGCAGCCAAGTAACGGTATCGAACACCGGGGAGCTGTTTTTT.

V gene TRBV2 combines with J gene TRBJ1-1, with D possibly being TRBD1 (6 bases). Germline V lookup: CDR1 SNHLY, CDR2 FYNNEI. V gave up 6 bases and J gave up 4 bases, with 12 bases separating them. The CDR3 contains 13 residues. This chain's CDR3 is CASSGQLGTEAFF. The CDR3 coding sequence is TGTGCCAGCAGCGGACAGTTGGGCACTGAAGCTTTCTTT.

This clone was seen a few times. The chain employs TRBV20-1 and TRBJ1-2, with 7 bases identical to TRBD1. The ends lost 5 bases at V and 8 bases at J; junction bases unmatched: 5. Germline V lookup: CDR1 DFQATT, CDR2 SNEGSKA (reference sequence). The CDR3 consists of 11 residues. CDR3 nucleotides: TGCAGTGCTGTCAGGGGGGAAGGCTACACCTTC. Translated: CSAVRGEGYTF.

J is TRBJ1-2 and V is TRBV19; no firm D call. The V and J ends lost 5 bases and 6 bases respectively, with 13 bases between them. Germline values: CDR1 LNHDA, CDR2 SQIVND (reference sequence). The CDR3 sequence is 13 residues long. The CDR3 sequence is CASSYITADGYTF. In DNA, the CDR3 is TGTGCCAGTAGTTATATAACAGCGGATGGCTACACCTTC. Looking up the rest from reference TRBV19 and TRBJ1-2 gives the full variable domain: DGGITQSPKYLFRKEGQNVTLSCEQNLNHDAMYWYRQDPGQGLRLIYYSQIVNDFQKGDIAEGYSVSREKKESFPLTVTSAQKNPTAFYLCASSYITADGYTFGSGTRLTVV.

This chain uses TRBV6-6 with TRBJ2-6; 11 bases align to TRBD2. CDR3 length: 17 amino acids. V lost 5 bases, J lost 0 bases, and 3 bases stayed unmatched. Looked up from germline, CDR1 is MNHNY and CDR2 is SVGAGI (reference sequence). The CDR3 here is CASSLAGGRSGANVLTF. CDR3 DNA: TGTGCCAGCAGTCTAGCGGGAGGCCGCTCTGGGGCCAACGTCCTGACTTTC.

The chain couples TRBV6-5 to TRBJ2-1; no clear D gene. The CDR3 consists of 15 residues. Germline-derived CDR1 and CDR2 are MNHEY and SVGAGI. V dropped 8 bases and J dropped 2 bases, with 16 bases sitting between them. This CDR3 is CASGPPSPTYNEQFF. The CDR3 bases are TGTGCCAGCGGCCCTCCGTCTCCCACCTACAATGAGCAGTTCTTC.

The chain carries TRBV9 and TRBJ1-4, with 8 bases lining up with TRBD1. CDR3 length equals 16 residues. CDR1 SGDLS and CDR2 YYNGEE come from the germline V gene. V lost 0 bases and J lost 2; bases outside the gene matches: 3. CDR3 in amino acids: CASSVGTGMTNEKLFF. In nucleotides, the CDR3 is TGTGCCAGCAGCGTAGGGACAGGGATGACTAATGAAAAACTGTTTTTT.